The 7 T cell receptor beta chains given below trace back to one sample, sequenced in a study of cytomegalovirus exposure and HLA in healthy donors. TCRdb keeps only in-frame clones here, not all; method: immunoSEQ multiplex PCR. The sample lists about 200,000 clones; 83% were seen once. Sequences were obtained from PBMCs. The receptors here all came from a woman younger than 35 in good health and CMV-seronegative.

CDR3 sequence (DNA): TGTGCCTGGAGTGTGGCCAGCGGTGCCTACGAGCAGTACTTC. It is translated as CAWSVASGAYEQYF. The chain joins TRBV30 to TRBJ2-7; D perhaps matches TRBD2 (5 bases). Per the germline V gene, CDR1 is GTSNPN and CDR2 is SVGIG (reference sequence). The V end lost 0 bases, the J end lost 2 bases, and 11 bases lay between the germline ends. This CDR3 contains 14 residues.

V usage is TRBV6-6 and J usage is TRBJ1-4; D is ambiguous. The CDR3 runs 13 residues. Trimming took off 6 bases at V and 7 bases at J, with 12 bases between the two ends. In germline, CDR1 is MNHNY, CDR2 SVGAGI (reference sequence). CDR3 sequence: CASSRLMGEKLFF. DNA for the CDR3: TGTGCCAGCAGCAGACTGATGGGTGAAAAACTGTTTTTT.

The chain recombines TRBV5-1 with TRBJ2-6; D may be TRBD1 (5 bases). From germline, CDR1 is SGHRS and CDR2 YFSETQ. The CDR3 is 15 residues long. Trimming left V 3 bases short and J 0 bases short, with 7 bases between. CDR3: CASSSRDSGANVLTF. Here the CDR3 DNA reads TGCGCCAGCAGCTCCAGGGACTCTGGGGCCAACGTCCTGACTTTC.

With regard to this clone: The same CDR3 can be traced to other DNA sequences in this sample. V usage is TRBV5-1 and J usage is TRBJ2-3, with a tentative D call TRBD2 (6 bases). The CDR3 is 15 residues long. Trimming took 4 bases from V and 2 from J, leaving 14 bases between them. CDR1 SGHRS and CDR2 YFSETQ come from the germline V gene. The CDR3: CASSLTGGDTDTQYF. The CDR3 bases are TGCGCCAGCAGCCTTACCGGGGGAGACACAGATACGCAGTATTTT.

The CDR3 protein is CSVEWDREQYF. CDR3 DNA: TGCAGCGTTGAGTGGGACAGAGAGCAGTACTTC. This chain links TRBV29-1 with TRBJ2-7, with TRBD1 matching over 7 bases. V lost 3 bases and J lost 7; bases outside the gene matches: 3. Germline lookup yields CDR1 SQVTM and CDR2 ANQGSEA. CDR3 length: 11 amino acids.

The rearrangement links TRBV7-3 to TRBJ2-1; 7 bases align to TRBD2. There are 14 residues in the CDR3. The germline V gene has CDR1 SGHTA and CDR2 FQGTGA. With 2 bases clipped from V and 5 bases from J, the junction kept 3 bases outside the gene matches. CDR3 loop: CASSLGGGDNEQFF. CDR3 DNA sequence: TGTGCCAGCAGCTTAGGGGGAGGGGACAATGAGCAGTTCTTC.

About this clone itself: The junction departs from germline at one end; a sequencing error may be responsible. The V gene is TRBV6-5, the J gene TRBJ2-7, with TRBD2 identical over 7 bases. Germline lookup yields CDR1 MNHEY and CDR2 SVGAGI. The CDR3 has 12 residues. CDR3 in DNA: TGTGCCAGCAGTTACTCGTTTCCTAGCGGTTCCTTC. Amino acids: CASSYSFPSGSF.